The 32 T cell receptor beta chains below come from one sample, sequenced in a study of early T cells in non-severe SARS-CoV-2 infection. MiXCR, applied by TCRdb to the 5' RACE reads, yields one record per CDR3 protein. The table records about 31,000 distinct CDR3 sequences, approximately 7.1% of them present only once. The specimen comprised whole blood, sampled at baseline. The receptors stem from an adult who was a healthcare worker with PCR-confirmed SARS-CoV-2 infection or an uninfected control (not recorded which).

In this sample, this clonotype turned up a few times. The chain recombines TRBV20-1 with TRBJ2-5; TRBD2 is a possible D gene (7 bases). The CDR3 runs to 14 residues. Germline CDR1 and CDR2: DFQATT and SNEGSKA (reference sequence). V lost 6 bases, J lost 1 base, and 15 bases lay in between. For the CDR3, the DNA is TGCAGTGCCCCGAAGGGGGGGTTCCAAGAGACCCAGTACTTC. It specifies CSAPKGGFQETQYF.

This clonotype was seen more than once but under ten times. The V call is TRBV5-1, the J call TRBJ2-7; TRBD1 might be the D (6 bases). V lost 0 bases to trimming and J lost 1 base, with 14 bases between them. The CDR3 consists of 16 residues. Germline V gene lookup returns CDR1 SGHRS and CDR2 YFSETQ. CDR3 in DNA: TGCGCCAGCAGCTTGGATTCCGGGACACCGTCCTACGAGCAGTACTTC. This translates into CASSLDSGTPSYEQYF.

The CDR3 protein is CASSPTSGSTDTQYF. In DNA, the CDR3 is TGTGCCAGCAGCCCAACTAGCGGGAGTACAGATACGCAGTATTTT. The rearrangement joins TRBV5-4 to TRBJ2-3; 11 bases match TRBD2. CDR1 SGHNT and CDR2 YYREEE come from the germline V gene (reference sequence). The CDR3 length is 15 residues. V lost 4 bases and J lost 3; bases outside the gene matches: 4.

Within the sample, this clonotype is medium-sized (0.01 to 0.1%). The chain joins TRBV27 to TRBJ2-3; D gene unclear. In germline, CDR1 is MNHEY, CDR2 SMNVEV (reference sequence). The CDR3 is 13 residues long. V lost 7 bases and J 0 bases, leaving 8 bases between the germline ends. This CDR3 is CASTMGSTDTQYF. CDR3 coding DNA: TGTGCCAGCACCATGGGGAGCACAGATACGCAGTATTTT.

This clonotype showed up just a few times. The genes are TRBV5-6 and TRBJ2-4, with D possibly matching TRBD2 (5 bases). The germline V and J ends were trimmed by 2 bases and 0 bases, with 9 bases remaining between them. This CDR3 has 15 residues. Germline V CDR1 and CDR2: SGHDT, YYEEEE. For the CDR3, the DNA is TGTGCCAGCAGCTTAAGAGGGTTAGCCAAAAACATTCAGTACTTC. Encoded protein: CASSLRGLAKNIQYF.

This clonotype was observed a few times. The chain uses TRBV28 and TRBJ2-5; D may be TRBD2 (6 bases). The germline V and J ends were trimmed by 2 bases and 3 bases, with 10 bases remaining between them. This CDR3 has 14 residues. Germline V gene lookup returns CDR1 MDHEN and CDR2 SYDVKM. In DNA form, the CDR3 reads TGTGCCAGCAGTTTAGGGGGGATGGAAGAGACCCAGTACTTC. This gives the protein CASSLGGMEETQYF.

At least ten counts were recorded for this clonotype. The DNA for the CDR3 is TGTGCCAGCAGCTTAGGACAGCCCTACGAGCAGTACGTC. Translation: CASSLGQPYEQYV. This rearrangement joins TRBV11-3 to TRBJ2-7; perhaps TRBD1 as D (5 bases). CDR3 length equals 13 residues. Germline assignment: CDR1 SGHNT and CDR2 YENEEA. V was pared by 1 base and J by 2 bases, with 6 bases between.

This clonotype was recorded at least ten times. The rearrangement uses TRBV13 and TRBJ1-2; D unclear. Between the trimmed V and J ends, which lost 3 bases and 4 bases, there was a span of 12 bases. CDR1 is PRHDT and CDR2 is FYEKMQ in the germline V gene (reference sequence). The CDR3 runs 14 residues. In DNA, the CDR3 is TGTGCCAGCAGCTTGGGATTATCGACCTATGGCTACACCTTC. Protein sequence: CASSLGLSTYGYTF.

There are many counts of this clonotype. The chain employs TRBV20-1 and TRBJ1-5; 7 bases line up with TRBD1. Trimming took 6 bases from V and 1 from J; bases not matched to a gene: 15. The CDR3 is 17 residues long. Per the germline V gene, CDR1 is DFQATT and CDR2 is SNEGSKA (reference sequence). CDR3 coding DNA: TGCAGTGCCCCCTCCTTAGGGCAGGGGGTAAGCAATCAGCCCCAGCATTTT. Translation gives CSAPSLGQGVSNQPQHF.

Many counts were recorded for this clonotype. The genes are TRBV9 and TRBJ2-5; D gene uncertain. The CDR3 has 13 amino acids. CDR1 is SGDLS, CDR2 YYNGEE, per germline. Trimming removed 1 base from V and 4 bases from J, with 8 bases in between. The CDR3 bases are TGTGCCAGCAGCGTAATGGACGCAGAGACCCAGTACTTC. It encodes CASSVMDAETQYF.

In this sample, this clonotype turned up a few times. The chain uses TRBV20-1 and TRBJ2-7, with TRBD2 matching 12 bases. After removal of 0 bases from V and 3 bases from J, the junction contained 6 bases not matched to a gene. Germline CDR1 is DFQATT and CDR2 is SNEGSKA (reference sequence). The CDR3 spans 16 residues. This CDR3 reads CSAREKLAGGGYEQYF. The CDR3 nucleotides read TGCAGTGCTAGAGAGAAGCTAGCGGGAGGGGGCTACGAGCAGTACTTC.

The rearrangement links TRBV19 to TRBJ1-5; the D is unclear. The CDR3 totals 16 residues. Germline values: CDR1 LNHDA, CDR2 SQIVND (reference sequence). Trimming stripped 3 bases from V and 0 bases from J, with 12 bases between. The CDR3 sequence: CASSMGSGFSNQPQHF. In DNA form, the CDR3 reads TGTGCCAGTAGTATGGGCTCGGGGTTTAGCAATCAGCCCCAGCATTTT.

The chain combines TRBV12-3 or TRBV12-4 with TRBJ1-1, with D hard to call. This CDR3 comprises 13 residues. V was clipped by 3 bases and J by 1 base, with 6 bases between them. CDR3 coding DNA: TGTGCCAGCAGTTTTAGAACGAACACTGAAGCTTTCTTT. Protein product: CASSFRTNTEAFF.

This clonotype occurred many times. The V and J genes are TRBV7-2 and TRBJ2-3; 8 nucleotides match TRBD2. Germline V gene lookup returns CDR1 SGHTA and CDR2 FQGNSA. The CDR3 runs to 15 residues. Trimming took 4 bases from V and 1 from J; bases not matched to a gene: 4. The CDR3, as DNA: TGTGCCAGCAGCTCTCAGACTAGCGGCACAGATACGCAGTATTTT. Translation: CASSSQTSGTDTQYF.

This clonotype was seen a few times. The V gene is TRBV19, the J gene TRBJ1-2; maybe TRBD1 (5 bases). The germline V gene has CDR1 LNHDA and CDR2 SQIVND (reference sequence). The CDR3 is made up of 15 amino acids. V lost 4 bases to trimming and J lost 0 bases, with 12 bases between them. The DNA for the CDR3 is TGTGCCAGTAGTACCCGACAGCTAACTAACTATGGCTACACCTTC. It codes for CASSTRQLTNYGYTF.

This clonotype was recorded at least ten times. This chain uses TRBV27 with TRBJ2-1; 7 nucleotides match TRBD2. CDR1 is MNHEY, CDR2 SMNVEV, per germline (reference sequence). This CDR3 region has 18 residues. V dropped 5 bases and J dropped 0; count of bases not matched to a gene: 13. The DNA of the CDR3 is TGTGCCAGCAGTCCCCCCTTGGGCGGGGGAATCTCCTACAATGAGCAGTTCTTC. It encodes CASSPPLGGGISYNEQFF.

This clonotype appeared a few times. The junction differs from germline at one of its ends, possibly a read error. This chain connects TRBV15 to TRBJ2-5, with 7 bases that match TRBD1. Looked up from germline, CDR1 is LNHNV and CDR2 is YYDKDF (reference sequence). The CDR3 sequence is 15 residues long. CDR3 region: CVTSRDIQGQETQYF. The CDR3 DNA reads TGTGTCACCAGCAGAGATATACAGGGGCAAGAGACCCAGTACTTC.

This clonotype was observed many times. The CDR3 loop is CASSPPGGAYEQYF. The CDR3 DNA reads as TGTGCCAGCAGCCCCCCGGGCGGAGCCTACGAGCAGTACTTC. The chain employs TRBV5-6 and TRBJ2-7; D is unclear. The CDR3 has 14 residues. Looked up from germline, CDR1 is SGHDT and CDR2 is YYEEEE. The V end was cut by 4 bases, the J end by 2 bases, with 13 bases between.

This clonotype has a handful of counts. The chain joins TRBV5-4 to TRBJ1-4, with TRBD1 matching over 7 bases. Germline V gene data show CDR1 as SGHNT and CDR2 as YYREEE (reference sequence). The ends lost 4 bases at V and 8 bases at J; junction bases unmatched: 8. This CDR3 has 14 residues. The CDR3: CASSPEGAGEKLFF. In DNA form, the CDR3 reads TGTGCCAGCAGCCCTGAGGGGGCGGGGGAAAAACTGTTTTTT.

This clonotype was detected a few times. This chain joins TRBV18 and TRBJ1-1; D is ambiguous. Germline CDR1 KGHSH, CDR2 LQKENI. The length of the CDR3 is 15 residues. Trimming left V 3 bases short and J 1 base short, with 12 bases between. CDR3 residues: CASSPLPFRNTEAFF. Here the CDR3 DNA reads TGTGCCAGCTCACCCCTACCATTCAGGAACACTGAAGCTTTCTTT.

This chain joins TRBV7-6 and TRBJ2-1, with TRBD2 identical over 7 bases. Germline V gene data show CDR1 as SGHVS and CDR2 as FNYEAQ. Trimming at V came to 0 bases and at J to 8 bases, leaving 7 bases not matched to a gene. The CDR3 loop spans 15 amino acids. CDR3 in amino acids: CASSLAGGPGDEQFF. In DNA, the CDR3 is TGTGCCAGCAGCTTAGCGGGAGGGCCTGGGGATGAGCAGTTCTTC.

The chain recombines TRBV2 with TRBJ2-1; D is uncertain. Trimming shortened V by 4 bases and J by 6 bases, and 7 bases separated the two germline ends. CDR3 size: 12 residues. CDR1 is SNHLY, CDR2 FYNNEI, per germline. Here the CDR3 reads CASSGLINEQFF. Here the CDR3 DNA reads TGTGCCAGCAGTGGTCTCATCAATGAGCAGTTCTTC.

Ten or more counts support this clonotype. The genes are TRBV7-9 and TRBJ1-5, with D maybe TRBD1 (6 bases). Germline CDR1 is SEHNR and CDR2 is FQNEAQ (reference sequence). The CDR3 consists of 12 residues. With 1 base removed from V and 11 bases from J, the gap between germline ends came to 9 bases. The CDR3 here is CASSLEGGAQHF. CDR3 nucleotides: TGTGCCAGCAGCTTAGAAGGGGGAGCCCAGCATTTT.

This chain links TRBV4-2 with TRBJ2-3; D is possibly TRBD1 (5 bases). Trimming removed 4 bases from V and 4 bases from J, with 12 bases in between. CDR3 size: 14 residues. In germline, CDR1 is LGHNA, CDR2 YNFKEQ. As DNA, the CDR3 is TGTGCCAGCAGCCCGGCACTACAGGCAGATACGCAGTATTTT. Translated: CASSPALQADTQYF.

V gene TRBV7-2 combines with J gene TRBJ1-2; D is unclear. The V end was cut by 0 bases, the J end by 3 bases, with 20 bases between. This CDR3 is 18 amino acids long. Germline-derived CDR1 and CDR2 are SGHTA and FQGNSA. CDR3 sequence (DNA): TGTGCCAGCAGCTTAGCGAGGTCAGACCGAACGCTGCACTATGGCTACACCTTC. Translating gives CASSLARSDRTLHYGYTF.

DNA of the CDR3: TGTGCCAGCAGTTACTCGCTGAACACTGAAGCTTTCTTT. As protein: CASSYSLNTEAFF. The chain carries TRBV6-2 or TRBV6-3 and TRBJ1-1, with unresolved D. Trimming shortened V by 0 bases and J by 0 bases, and 2 bases separated the two germline ends. The CDR3 loop spans 13 amino acids. CDR1 is MNHEY, CDR2 SVGEGT, per germline.

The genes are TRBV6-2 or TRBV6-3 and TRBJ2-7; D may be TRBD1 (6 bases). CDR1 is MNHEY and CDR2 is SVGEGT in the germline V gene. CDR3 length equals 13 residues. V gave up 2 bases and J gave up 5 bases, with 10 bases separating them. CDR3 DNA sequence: TGTGCCAGCAGTTACCTGGGACACAACGAGCAGTACGTC. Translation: CASSYLGHNEQYV.

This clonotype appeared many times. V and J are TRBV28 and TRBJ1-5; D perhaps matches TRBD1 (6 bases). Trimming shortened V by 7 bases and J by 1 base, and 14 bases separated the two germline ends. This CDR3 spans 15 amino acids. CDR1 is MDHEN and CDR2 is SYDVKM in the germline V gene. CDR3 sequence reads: CASTRQVLSNQPQHF. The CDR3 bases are TGTGCCAGCACTCGACAGGTTTTAAGCAATCAGCCCCAGCATTTT.

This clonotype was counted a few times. The DNA of the CDR3 is TGTGCCAGCAGCTTAGCGGGACAGGGGTTCTACGAGCAGTACTTC. Its translation: CASSLAGQGFYEQYF. J is TRBJ2-7 and V is TRBV7-6; TRBD1 matches 10 bases. CDR1 SGHVS and CDR2 FNYEAQ come from the germline V gene. Trimming removed 0 bases from V and 3 bases from J; junction bases left unmatched: 2. The CDR3 is 15 residues long.

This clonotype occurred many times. The CDR3 is CASSFSRWDYQYNEQFF. The CDR3 nucleotides are TGTGCCAGCAGTTTTTCCCGGTGGGACTACCAATACAATGAGCAGTTCTTC. V is TRBV28 and J is TRBJ2-1, with 7 bases matching TRBD2. J lost 4 bases, V lost 3 bases, and 12 bases had no gene match. The CDR3 is 17 residues long. Germline CDR1 and CDR2: MDHEN and SYDVKM.

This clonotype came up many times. The CDR3 spells CATSDPSGIYNEQFF. Written as DNA, the CDR3 is TGTGCCACCAGTGACCCTAGCGGTATCTACAATGAGCAGTTCTTC. The V call is TRBV24-1, the J call TRBJ2-1, with TRBD2 identical over 7 bases. V gave up 4 bases and J gave up 3 bases; unmatched junction bases: 5. Germline V gene data show CDR1 as KGHDR and CDR2 as SFDVKD. The length of the CDR3 is 15 residues.

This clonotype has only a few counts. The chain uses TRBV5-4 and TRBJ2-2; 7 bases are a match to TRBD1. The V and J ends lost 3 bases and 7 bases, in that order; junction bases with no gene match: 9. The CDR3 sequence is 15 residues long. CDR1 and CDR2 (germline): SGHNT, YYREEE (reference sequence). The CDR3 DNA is TGTGCCAGCAGCTGGGGACAGTCTAAAGGCGGGGAGCTGTTTTTT. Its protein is CASSWGQSKGGELFF. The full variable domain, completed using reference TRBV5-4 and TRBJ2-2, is ETGVTQSPTHLIKTRGQQVTLRCSSQSGHNTVSWYQQALGQGPQFIFQYYREEENGRGNFPPRFSGLQFPNYSSELNVNALELDDSALYLCASSWGQSKGGELFFGEGSRLTVL.